Shown below are 17 T cell receptor beta chains from a single sample sequenced in a study of radiotherapy plus CTLA-4 blockade in lung cancer. Clones were sequenced by immunoSEQ multiplex PCR, and TCRdb holds only the in-frame ones, with some missing. The sample contains roughly 30,000 clones, approximately 75% of which appear only once. Sample: peripheral blood, taken from a patient treated with radiotherapy plus ipilimumab. The source of these receptors is a human donor with non-small cell lung cancer that progressed on radiotherapy plus ipilimumab.

V and J are TRBV12-1 and TRBJ2-1; the table's D call TRBD2 went unverified against the DNA. TRBV12-1 is a pseudogene locus. The CDR3 is made up of 18 amino acids. The chain's CDR3 is CASSFGLAGGPTVNEQFF. CDR3 DNA: TGTGCCAGCAGCTTTGGACTAGCGGGGGGCCCCACCGTCAATGAGCAGTTCTTC.

CDR3 nucleotide sequence: TGTGCCAGTAGTATCAGGGAACAAGAGACCCAGTACTTC. Encoded protein: CASSIREQETQYF. The V call is TRBV19, the J call TRBJ2-5; D possibly corresponds to TRBD1 (5 bases). Deletions cut 3 bases from V and 2 bases from J, with 7 bases between. CDR1 is LNHDA and CDR2 is SQIVND in the germline V gene (reference sequence). The CDR3 runs 13 residues.

This chain uses TRBV5-8 with TRBJ1-5, with D tentatively TRBD1 (5 bases). V was pared by 5 bases and J by 2 bases, with 11 bases between. CDR3 length: 14 amino acids. Germline V lookup: CDR1 SGHTS, CDR2 YDEGEE. The CDR3 sequence is CASSRGGGNQPQHF. The CDR3 region has the DNA TGTGCCAGCAGTCGGGGGGGTGGCAATCAGCCCCAGCATTTT.

The chain carries TRBV9 and TRBJ2-7; weak D call: TRBD2 (6 bases). CDR1 SGDLS and CDR2 YYNGEE come from the germline V gene. V lost 3 bases to trimming and J lost 3 bases, with 16 bases between them. The CDR3 contains 15 residues. In nucleotides, the CDR3 is TGTGCCAGCAGCGGCGCGGCGGCGGGGAACTACGAGCAGTACTTC. Translated: CASSGAAAGNYEQYF.

The rearrangement joins TRBV20-1 to TRBJ2-3, with 10 nucleotides matching TRBD1. CDR1 DFQATT and CDR2 SNEGSKA come from the germline V gene (reference sequence). The CDR3 contains 11 residues. V was clipped by 6 bases and J by 15 bases; unmatched bases: 9. DNA of the CDR3: TGCAGTGCGTCCGGGACAGGGGCAAACTATTTT. It encodes CSASGTGANYF.

This clone came up a few times. The rearrangement joins TRBV9 to TRBJ2-2; D uncertain. Deletions cut 2 bases from V and 4 bases from J, with 6 bases between. This CDR3 comprises 13 residues. Germline CDR1 and CDR2: SGDLS and YYNGEE. The CDR3 DNA is TGTGCCAGCAGCGTCCAACTCACCGGGGAGCTGTTTTTT. It is translated as CASSVQLTGELFF.

The chain couples TRBV10-3 to TRBJ2-7, with 11 positions matching TRBD1. This CDR3 has 14 amino acids. Germline assignment: CDR1 ENHRY and CDR2 SYGVKD. V was pared by 2 bases and J by 5 bases, with 2 bases of the junction left unmatched. The CDR3 sequence is CAISERTGGNEQYF. The CDR3 DNA sequence: TGTGCCATCAGTGAGCGGACAGGGGGCAACGAGCAGTACTTC.

The rearrangement uses TRBV5-1 and TRBJ1-3, with D possibly TRBD1 on 6 matching bases. V was cut by 4 bases and J by 1 base, with 15 bases left in between. The V gene's germline CDR1 is SGHRS and CDR2 YFSETQ. The CDR3 loop spans 16 amino acids. DNA of the CDR3: TGCGCCAGCAGCCCCCAGGGGTCTGGGTCTGGAAACACCATATATTTT. Protein sequence: CASSPQGSGSGNTIYF.

This clone was seen a handful of times. The chain uses TRBV7-2 and TRBJ1-5; D is uncertain. This CDR3 is 13 amino acids long. CDR1 SGHTA and CDR2 FQGNSA come from the germline V gene. V was cut by 2 bases and J by 10 bases, with 12 bases left in between. The chain's CDR3 is CASSLNSLSPQHF. The CDR3 region has the DNA TGTGCCAGCAGCTTAAACAGTTTGAGCCCCCAGCATTTT.

V usage is TRBV19 and J usage is TRBJ1-1; D is possibly TRBD1 (5 bases). V lost 10 bases, J lost 6 bases, and 9 bases lay in between. The CDR3 consists of 10 residues. CDR1 is LNHDA, CDR2 SQIVND, per germline (reference sequence). The chain's CDR3 is CATTGAEAFF. The CDR3 DNA sequence: TGTGCCACCACGGGGGCTGAAGCTTTCTTT.

The genes are TRBV27 and TRBJ2-1, with 8 positions matching TRBD2. The trim removed 6 bases at V and 2 bases at J, leaving 9 bases unmatched. Germline CDR1 reads MNHEY; CDR2 reads SMNVEV (reference sequence). The length of the CDR3 is 16 residues. CDR3 bases: TGTGCCAGCAGCCGTCCGGGTAGCGGGGCCTACAATGAGCAGTTCTTC. Residues: CASSRPGSGAYNEQFF.

By proportion, this clone is medium-sized. The chain carries TRBV7-2 and TRBJ1-6; possible D gene TRBD1, 5 bases. Germline loops: CDR1 SGHTA, CDR2 FQGNSA. V lost 2 bases and J 7 bases, leaving 9 bases between the germline ends. There are 14 residues in the CDR3. In DNA form, the CDR3 reads TGTGCCAGCAGCTTAACAGGCCTGAATTCACCCCTCCACTTT. This encodes CASSLTGLNSPLHF.

This clone was found a few times. The J gene is TRBJ1-2, the V gene TRBV9, with D possibly TRBD1 on 5 matching bases. The CDR3 consists of 15 residues. Between the trimmed V and J ends, which lost 4 bases and 6 bases, there was a span of 19 bases. The germline CDR1 and CDR2 sequences are SGDLS and YYNGEE. The CDR3: CASSPRQGTQNGYTF. The CDR3, as DNA: TGTGCCAGCAGCCCCCGTCAGGGAACCCAAAATGGCTACACCTTC. The entire variable domain, with the rest obtained from reference TRBV9 and TRBJ1-2, is as follows: DSGVTQTPKHLITATGQRVTLRCSPRSGDLSVYWYQQSLDQGLQFLIQYYNGEERAKGNILERFSAQQFPDLHSELNLSSLELGDSALYFCASSPRQGTQNGYTFGSGTRLTVV.

The chain joins TRBV10-3 to TRBJ2-7; tentative D call: TRBD2 (6 bases). V was clipped by 8 bases and J by 2 bases, with 10 bases between them. Looked up from germline, CDR1 is ENHRY and CDR2 is SYGVKD. This CDR3 spans 12 amino acids. The CDR3 coding sequence is TGTGCCATCGGAGGGACCACCTACGAGCAGTACTTC. Protein sequence: CAIGGTTYEQYF.

The rearrangement joins TRBV2 to TRBJ1-2; possible D gene TRBD1, 6 bases. V shed 8 bases and J shed 4 bases, with 20 bases lying between them. The germline gives CDR1 SNHLY, CDR2 FYNNEI. The CDR3 loop spans 15 amino acids. CDR3 amino acids: CASEKGGVYAYGYTF. CDR3 DNA sequence: TGTGCCAGCGAGAAAGGGGGGGTTTACGCCTATGGCTACACCTTC.

A few counts support this clone. The germline gene is not matched at one end of the junction; a read error may be the cause. The chain couples TRBV7-3 to TRBJ1-6; D remains ambiguous. Germline CDR1 reads SGHTA; CDR2 reads FQGTGA. This CDR3 is built from 17 residues. The CDR3 bases are TGCGCCAGCAGCCAACCCGGAACCGGGGAGCATAATTCACCCCTCCACTTT. Translated, it gives CASSQPGTGEHNSPLHF.

This chain links TRBV19 with TRBJ2-5; 8 bases fit TRBD1. The J call may be wrong; the DNA end is better matched by TRBJ2-7. The CDR3 has 14 amino acids. CDR1 is LNHDA, CDR2 SQIVND, per germline (reference sequence). DNA of the CDR3: TGTGCCAGTAGTCTCGCAGGGGGCGTCTACGAGCAGTACTTC. Its protein product is CASSLAGGVYEQYF.